Below, one TCR beta chain is given with its context. Its specificity is unknown. CDR1 and CDR2 (germline): MNHEY, SVGEGT. Losses at the gene ends were 2 bases for V and 1 base for J; bases not matched to a gene: 14. This CDR3 comprises 19 residues. This sample was taken from a study of T cell responses to AZD1222 COVID-19 vaccine. The study, taken as a whole, reports: Repertoires in all cases were sampled only once the peak T cell response had passed.

Method: immunoSEQ multiplex PCR; TCRdb's copy keeps in-frame clones and lacks some. The sample consists of some 200,000 clones, approximately 89% of them appearing once. The sequence was collected from an adult who received the AZD1222 COVID-19 vaccine. The chain employs TRBV6-2 or TRBV6-3 and TRBJ2-4; the match to TRBD1 covers 7 bases. The sequences come from peripheral blood, collected 28 days after the second AZD1222 dose. The CDR3 protein is CASSYERQGPPGAKNIQYF. CDR3 DNA sequence: TGTGCCAGCAGTTACGAGAGACAGGGCCCGCCCGGTGCCAAAAACATTCAGTACTTC.